One TCR beta chain is described in this entry. These data belong to a study of metastatic and nonmetastatic thyroid tumors. Study summary: A comparison of repertoires was made across blood and tumor or nodule tissue from malignant and benign thyroid patients.

How the authors handled the data: CDR3 was compared across clinicopathological groups, and the resulting differences were used to build a distant-metastasis classifier for papillary thyroid cancer. MiXCR re-clonotyped the PCR reads for TCRdb. The V and J calls follow TCRdb's processing rather than the paper's. The sample has some 15,000 clones; approximately 20% are singletons. There were no patients who had received any treatment before thyroid surgery. Germline V gives CDR1 MNHEY, CDR2 SVGAGI. Trimming took 0 bases from V and 7 from J; bases not matched to a gene: 10. This CDR3 spans 17 amino acids.

The TCR comes from a female donor with papillary thyroid cancer or a benign thyroid nodule (not recorded which). Some clones in this sample may be carry-over from other donors' samples. The chain uses TRBV6-5 and TRBJ1-5; 9 bases are shared with TRBD1. Sequencing was carried out using adjacent normal tissue. The CDR3 loop reads CASSYSWDRVSRQPQHF. CDR3 bases: TGTGCCAGCAGTTACTCGTGGGACAGGGTGTCCCGGCAGCCCCAGCATTTT.